This TCR beta chain stems from a study of blood T cells in healthy people across ages (dated by TCRdb to about 2015). Regarding the complete study: In model experiments, template switching captured roughly one uniquely barcoded TCR beta cDNA molecule for every two T cells. Using deep sequencing normalized with unique cDNA molecular identifiers, the study measured how TCR beta repertoire diversity changes with age. The donors were split into four age groups: young (average 16 years), middle-aged (39), aged (about 62) and long-lived (over 80). To avoid experimental bias, donors of different ages were randomly spread across the sequencing lanes. Using the same blood draw, the study looked at two additional independent replicas of 1 million unique cDNA reads for two donors, one aged 18 to 30 and the other aged 80 or older.

Spanning cysteine to phenylalanine, the CDR3 consists of 13 amino acids. Just the 39-base CDR3 DNA is kept, in frame starting at base 1. The germline V gene supplies CDR1 SGHRS and CDR2 YFSETQ. V loses 3 bases, J loses 5 bases, and the germline ends lie 12 bases apart. Overall study outcomes, separate from this receptor: There was a strong correlation between observed TCR beta diversity and the percentage of naive T cells measured by flow cytometry. Observed TCR beta diversity per million T cells fell roughly linearly with age, and a significant reduction was already apparent by age about 36. The long-lived group showed more naive CD4+ T cells, fewer expanded clones and increased TCR diversity than the aged group, suggesting age selection. Because profiling used bulk unsorted PBMCs, naive and antigen-experienced compartments could not be compared conclusively. The CMV infection status of donors was not known, potentially confounding age-related changes in expanded clonotypes. Estimates of total diversity from one million sequenced T cells were regarded as lower bounds and underestimates.

The library was obtained by 5' RACE. Sequencing took place on an Illumina HiSeq 2500. The second PCR ran for roughly 7 to 12 cycles and used a J-beta primer mix along with a sample-barcoded 5' primer. A template-switch 5' adaptor carrying 12 random nucleotides introduced a unique molecular identifier onto each TCR beta cDNA molecule. Each sample yielded at least 3 million CDR3-containing paired-end reads. First-strand cDNA synthesis was performed from all RNA using the Mint cDNA synthesis kit, with priming by a TRBC-specific oligonucleotide. Following uracil-DNA glycosylase treatment, all cDNA underwent a first 18-cycle PCR with the universal primers M1SS and BC2_uni_R. As for how the authors treated the data: Each sample was normalized by randomly selecting 1 million high-quality reads, each carrying a distinct molecular identifier. Reads sharing molecular identifiers were discarded rather than binned into consensus sequences. MiTCR, with a Q25 quality threshold and the strictest error-elimination algorithm, was used for CDR3 identification, clonotype clustering and error correction. A nonparametric unseen species model using Euler transformation provided a lower-bound estimate of total TCR beta diversity. The public sequencing data were trimmed at Q25 with fastp and processed into clonotypes with MiXCR by TCRdb, which kept only in-frame beta chains. A single entry per CDR3 protein holds the most common genes and DNA from its merged rows. The V and J calls reflect TCRdb's pipeline rather than the authors' work. This sample holds fewer than 1 million distinct CDR3 sequences; about 42% were observed only once. Of the sample, roughly 19% falls within the top ten clones.

The donors were under 40 Caucasian individuals from Russia, aged 6 to 90 years, who were systemically healthy. Each donor gave ten milliliters of peripheral blood, collected into EDTA-treated Vacutainer tubes. Ficoll-Paque density-gradient centrifugation was used to isolate PBMCs, with at least 7 million obtained per sample. Total RNA was extracted from PBMCs with Trizol reagent, with at least 6 micrograms obtained per sample. The percentages of naive CD45RAhigh/CD27high T cells were determined by flow cytometry on a PBMC aliquot from every donor. Concerning this clonotype: Its antigen is unknown. Base-call qualities are not available, and no considerably larger clone is one nucleotide away.

Specimen: blood. The TCR sequence derives from a man in his sixties in good health. The chain couples TRBV5-1 to TRBJ2-7, and TRBD2 may be the D gene, going by 7 matching bases. In nucleotides, the sequence is TGCGCCAGCAGCTCCGGGGGGCCCAACGAGCAGTACTTC. Its protein is CASSSGGPNEQYF.